Following are 27 T cell receptor beta chains from one sample sequenced in a study of graft-versus-host responses after intestinal transplantation. TCRdb's copy holds only in-frame clones and misses some; the assay was immunoSEQ multiplex PCR. The sample has about 11,000 clones, 25% to 40% seen once; the top ten hold around 2%. The specimen was alloreactive CD4+ T cells from a mixed lymphocyte reaction culture, collected before transplantation. Subset specified: CFSE-low proliferating T cells sorted from approximately six-day pre-transplant mixed lymphocyte reaction (GvH or HvG direction). All receptors come from a human patient who was an organ donor for intestinal transplantation.

The rearrangement joins TRBV7-9 to TRBJ2-3, with 11 bases identical to TRBD2. This CDR3 comprises 18 residues. Looked up from germline, CDR1 is SEHNR and CDR2 is FQNEAQ (reference sequence). Trimming at V came to 0 bases and at J to 2 bases, leaving 7 bases not matched to a gene. CDR3 protein: CASSLASLAGGYTDTQYF. CDR3 nucleotides: TGTGCCAGCAGCTTAGCGAGCCTAGCGGGGGGATACACAGATACGCAGTATTTT.

V gene TRBV10-1 combines with J gene TRBJ2-3; D is uncertain. Germline V gene lookup returns CDR1 WNHNN and CDR2 SYGVQD (reference sequence). The CDR3 sequence is 11 residues long. V was clipped by 2 bases and J by 7 bases, with 4 bases between them. DNA of the CDR3: TGCGCCAGCAGTGAGGGGCATACGCAGTATTTT. It translates to CASSEGHTQYF.

This CDR3 is CASSQPPQNGYTF. In DNA, the CDR3 is TGTGCCAGCAGCCAACCTCCCCAGAATGGCTACACCTTC. J is TRBJ1-2 and V is TRBV4-2; D unclear. Germline lookup yields CDR1 LGHNA and CDR2 YNFKEQ. Deletions cut 2 bases from V and 6 bases from J, with 10 bases between. The CDR3 spans 13 residues.

This chain uses TRBV7-2 with TRBJ2-5; D is perhaps TRBD2 (6 bases). V dropped 2 bases and J dropped 14 bases, with 21 bases sitting between them. CDR1 SGHTA and CDR2 FQGNSA come from the germline V gene. This CDR3 contains 14 residues. In DNA, the CDR3 is TGTGCCAGCAGCTTAATCTTGGGAGGCCCCACCTCATACTTC. This gives the protein CASSLILGGPTSYF.

The V call is TRBV19, the J call TRBJ1-1, with D perhaps matching TRBD1 (6 bases). This CDR3 is 14 amino acids long. V lost 6 bases, J lost 2 bases, and 13 bases lay in between. CDR1 is LNHDA, CDR2 SQIVND, per germline (reference sequence). CDR3 region: CASRTQGVNTEAFF. DNA of the CDR3: TGTGCCAGTAGAACACAGGGCGTCAACACTGAAGCTTTCTTT.

This clone has more than one count but fewer than ten. The chain uses TRBV4-2 and TRBJ2-5, with TRBD2 as a possible D gene (5 bases). This CDR3 has 16 amino acids. V was clipped by 0 bases and J by 5 bases, with 16 bases between them. Germline values: CDR1 LGHNA, CDR2 YNFKEQ. CDR3 sequence (DNA): TGTGCCAGCAGCCAAGAGGGGAGCCCTCGGCGGGAGACCCAGTACTTC. It translates to CASSQEGSPRRETQYF.

This rearrangement joins TRBV5-1 to TRBJ1-6, with D possibly matching TRBD1 (6 bases). CDR3 length: 15 residues. Germline V gene lookup returns CDR1 SGHRS and CDR2 YFSETQ. V was cut by 3 bases and J by 10 bases, with 17 bases left in between. CDR3 sequence reads: CASSSDRSGYSPLHF. The DNA for the CDR3 is TGCGCCAGCAGCTCCGACAGGTCCGGGTACTCACCCCTCCACTTT.

This rearrangement joins TRBV30 to TRBJ1-6; 8 nucleotides agree with TRBD1. Germline lookup yields CDR1 GTSNPN and CDR2 SVGIG (reference sequence). With V trimmed by 5 bases and J by 7 bases, 10 bases remained unmatched. The CDR3 extends over 15 amino acids. The CDR3 here is CAWGQGRVRNSPLHF. The CDR3 DNA sequence: TGTGCCTGGGGACAGGGAAGGGTAAGGAATTCACCCCTCCACTTT.

This clone was detected a few times. The chain links TRBV4-1 to TRBJ1-6; 7 bases match TRBD1. CDR3 length: 14 residues. Germline V gene lookup returns CDR1 MGHRA and CDR2 YSYEKL. The trim removed 1 base at V and 8 bases at J, leaving 2 bases unmatched. CDR3 residues: CASSQGQGHSPLHF. CDR3 bases: TGCGCCAGCAGCCAAGGACAGGGACATTCACCCCTCCACTTT.

The genes are TRBV5-8 and TRBJ1-2, with 9 bases aligning to TRBD1. Germline V CDR1 and CDR2: SGHTS, YDEGEE. This CDR3 is 14 amino acids long. Trimming took 1 base from V and 5 from J; bases not matched to a gene: 3. The CDR3 spells CASSLRQGGYGYTF. CDR3 nucleotides: TGTGCCAGCAGCTTGAGACAGGGGGGGTATGGCTACACCTTC.

The chain combines TRBV27 with TRBJ1-6, with D unresolved. Germline V gene lookup returns CDR1 MNHEY and CDR2 SMNVEV (reference sequence). Between the trimmed V and J ends, which lost 7 bases and 6 bases, there was a span of 13 bases. The CDR3 spans 14 residues. CDR3 protein: CASTRARGNSPLHF. The CDR3 nucleotides are TGTGCCAGCACCCGGGCCCGGGGTAATTCACCCCTCCACTTT.

This sequence joins TRBV28 and TRBJ1-1; 8 bases fit TRBD1. V trimming: 3 bases; J trimming: 11 bases; junction bases outside the gene matches: 2. The germline V gene has CDR1 MDHEN and CDR2 SYDVKM. The CDR3 spans 11 residues. Here the CDR3 reads CASSFRGHAFF. Written as DNA, the CDR3 is TGTGCCAGCAGTTTCAGGGGGCATGCTTTCTTT.

The V and J genes are TRBV7-2 and TRBJ2-2; 14 bases line up with TRBD2. Germline V gives CDR1 SGHTA, CDR2 FQGNSA. CDR3 length: 19 residues. V was clipped by 4 bases and J by 0 bases; unmatched bases: 7. The CDR3 DNA reads TGTGCCAGCAGCTATAGACTAGCGGGGGGGCCTGCGAACACCGGGGAGCTGTTTTTT. Translation: CASSYRLAGGPANTGELFF.

This clone was found a few times. At the DNA level, this CDR3 is encoded by other sequences in the same sample as well. This chain uses TRBV29-1 with TRBJ2-6; 8 bases map to TRBD2. V trimming: 7 bases; J trimming: 0 bases; junction bases outside the gene matches: 8. The CDR3 runs 16 residues. Germline assignment: CDR1 SQVTM and CDR2 ANQGSEA. CDR3 DNA sequence: TGCAGCGCCTCTAGCGGGCGCCTCTCTGGGGCCAACGTCCTGACTTTC. Translation: CSASSGRLSGANVLTF. Complete variable domain (other parts from reference TRBV29-1 and TRBJ2-6): SAVISQKPSRDICQRGTSLTIQCQVDSQVTMMFWYRQQPGQSLTLIATANQGSEATYESGFVIDKFPISRPNLTFSTLTVSNMSPEDSSIYLCSASSGRLSGANVLTFGAGSRLTVL.

The chain uses TRBV7-9 and TRBJ1-2, with 8 bases matching TRBD1. CDR1 is SEHNR, CDR2 FQNEAQ, per germline (reference sequence). There are 14 residues in the CDR3. The J segment lost 8 bases and the V segment lost 5 bases, leaving 10 bases of the junction unmatched. The CDR3 DNA follows: TGTGCCAGCAGCGACCGGACAGGGCTGCACGGCTACACCTTC. This translates into CASSDRTGLHGYTF.

V is TRBV6-4 and J is TRBJ1-1; D uncertain. In germline, CDR1 is MRHNA, CDR2 SNTAGT. The V end lost 6 bases, the J end lost 0 bases, and 8 bases lay between the germline ends. CDR3 length: 13 residues. The CDR3 is CASSPEMNTEAFF. As DNA, the CDR3 is TGTGCCAGCAGCCCCGAGATGAACACTGAAGCTTTCTTT.

The rearrangement links TRBV14 to TRBJ1-2; the match to TRBD1 covers 7 bases. The CDR3 runs to 13 residues. Germline loops: CDR1 SGHDN, CDR2 FVKESK. J was trimmed by 4 bases and V by 4 bases; bases with no gene match: 3. This CDR3 is CASSPGQSYGYTF. CDR3 nucleotides: TGTGCCAGCAGCCCGGGACAGTCCTATGGCTACACCTTC.

This clone was observed a handful of times. V usage is TRBV28 and J usage is TRBJ2-5; TRBD2 matches at 12 bases. This CDR3 region has 17 residues. CDR1 and CDR2 from the germline V gene are MDHEN and SYDVKM. V trimming: 5 bases; J trimming: 0 bases; junction bases outside the gene matches: 7. The chain's CDR3 is CASSHGLAGQYQETQYF. CDR3 in DNA: TGTGCCAGCAGTCACGGACTAGCGGGACAGTACCAAGAGACCCAGTACTTC.

This clone has only a few counts. This chain joins TRBV11-3 and TRBJ2-3, with a weak D call TRBD1 (6 bases). The CDR3 sequence is 16 residues long. Trimming took 5 bases from V and 2 from J, leaving 17 bases between them. The germline CDR1 and CDR2 sequences are SGHNT and YENEEA. CDR3 nucleotides: TGTGCCAGCAGCATCGGAGGCCGGGGACACACAGATACGCAGTATTTT. Residues: CASSIGGRGHTDTQYF.

V usage is TRBV5-1 and J usage is TRBJ1-2, with 7 bases fitting TRBD1. The CDR3 is 17 residues long. Germline loops: CDR1 SGHRS, CDR2 YFSETQ. Trimming at V came to 1 base and at J to 2 bases, leaving 11 bases not matched to a gene. CDR3: CASSLRDRDRRNYGYTF. The CDR3 DNA reads as TGCGCCAGCAGCTTGAGAGACAGGGATAGGAGAAACTATGGCTACACCTTC.

The V call is TRBV4-2, the J call TRBJ2-7; 10 bases map to TRBD1. This CDR3 comprises 15 residues. Trimming took 1 base from V and 4 from J; bases not matched to a gene: 4. CDR1 is LGHNA and CDR2 is YNFKEQ in the germline V gene. CDR3 amino acids: CASSQAMGQGYEQYF. CDR3 coding DNA: TGTGCCAGCAGCCAAGCTATGGGACAGGGGTACGAGCAGTACTTC.

V is TRBV19 and J is TRBJ2-4; D is unclear. Per germline, CDR1 LNHDA and CDR2 SQIVND (reference sequence). The ends were cut back, 10 bases at V and 12 bases at J, with 7 bases in the middle. The CDR3 length is 8 residues. The CDR3 protein is CAILSQYF. In DNA form, the CDR3 reads TGTGCCATCCTAAGTCAGTACTTC.

The gene calls are TRBV11-2 and TRBJ1-1; TRBD1 agrees at 10 bases. V lost 3 bases and J lost 3; bases outside the gene matches: 4. The CDR3 covers 15 residues. Germline values: CDR1 SGHAT, CDR2 FQNNGV. DNA for the CDR3: TGTGCCAGCAGCTTGGGGGACAGGGGTTACACTGAAGCTTTCTTT. Translation: CASSLGDRGYTEAFF.

This clone occurred a few times. J is TRBJ2-3 and V is TRBV7-9, with 8 nucleotides matching TRBD1. Germline trimming cut 6 bases from V and 3 bases from J; bases unmatched to any gene: 5. CDR1 SEHNR and CDR2 FQNEAQ come from the germline V gene (reference sequence). The CDR3 runs to 14 residues. CDR3 amino acids: CASSYTGGTDTQYF. The DNA of the CDR3 is TGTGCCAGCAGTTACACAGGGGGGACAGATACGCAGTATTTT. The whole variable domain, remainder taken from reference TRBV7-9 and TRBJ2-3, is DTGVSQNPRHKITKRGQNVTFRCDPISEHNRLYWYRQTLGQGPEFLTYFQNEAQLEKSRLLSDRFSAERPKGSFSTLEIQRTEQGDSAMYLCASSYTGGTDTQYFGPGTRLTVL.

J is TRBJ2-6 and V is TRBV7-9; the match to TRBD1 covers 9 bases. V was clipped by 3 bases and J by 0 bases; unmatched bases: 3. This CDR3 spans 17 amino acids. Germline V CDR1 and CDR2: SEHNR, FQNEAQ (reference sequence). DNA of the CDR3: TGTGCCAGCAGCTTGGGACAGGGCCGCTCTGGGGCCAACGTCCTGACTTTC. Translating gives CASSLGQGRSGANVLTF.

The CDR3 DNA reads as TGTGCCAGCAGCACATACCCTTGGCGGGGAGACACAGATACGCAGTATTTT. Translated, it gives CASSTYPWRGDTDTQYF. The chain joins TRBV7-2 to TRBJ2-3; weak D call: TRBD2 (6 bases). The CDR3 spans 17 residues. V was shortened by 5 bases and J by 2 bases, with 20 bases between the two germline ends. Germline CDR1 is SGHTA and CDR2 is FQGNSA.

The V gene is TRBV5-1, the J gene TRBJ2-1, with 7 bases lining up with TRBD2. The CDR3 is 14 amino acids. Germline V lookup: CDR1 SGHRS, CDR2 YFSETQ. The V segment lost 7 bases and the J segment 7 bases; nucleotides outside the gene matches: 11. CDR3 in amino acids: CASSAGTTSNEQFF. The CDR3 nucleotides are TGCGCCAGCTCCGCCGGGACTACCTCAAATGAGCAGTTCTTC.